The rows below give T cell receptor beta chains drawn from one sample of a study of T cell responses to AZD1222 COVID-19 vaccine. Clones were read by immunoSEQ multiplex PCR, and TCRdb kept only the in-frame ones, dropping some. There are around 200,000 clones in the sample; about 93% occur only once, and 0.8% to 1.3% lies in the top ten. The sequenced sample was peripheral blood, obtained 28 days after the second dose of the MenACWY control vaccine. Every receptor here comes from an adult who received the MenACWY meningococcal vaccine as a control. The CDR3 runs from the conserved cysteine through the conserved F or W. Expanded clones are given a class, and other clones once, few, many or no size at all.

V gene	J gene	clone size	CDR3 protein
TRBV27	TRBJ2-6	-	CASSWAAGANVLTF
TRBV19	TRBJ2-7	-	CASSMTGATYEQYF
TRBV28	TRBJ1-2	-	CASSLGGRIGYTF
TRBV19	TRBJ2-7	few	CASKDRGPYEQYF
TRBV11-2	TRBJ2-7	-	CASSVYAGTGPEQYF
TRBV6-6	TRBJ2-7	-	CASSLTGGMQYF
TRBV9	TRBJ1-1	-	CASSGGLMNTEAFF
TRBV28	TRBJ1-1	-	CASSSTGNTEAFF
TRBV19	TRBJ1-2	-	CASSSHRDFYGYTF
TRBV19	TRBJ2-1	-	CASSIGTASYNEQFF